The rows below give T cell receptor beta chains drawn from one sample of a study of T cell responses to AZD1222 COVID-19 vaccine. The method was immunoSEQ multiplex PCR; TCRdb's version includes in-frame clones alone and lacks a portion of them. This sample has 150,000 to 200,000 clones; about 92% occur once, and the top ten carry 3.6%. The specimen was peripheral blood, collected 28 days after the second dose of the MenACWY control vaccine. The receptors shown here come from an adult who received the MenACWY meningococcal vaccine as a control. Both conserved end residues are part of each CDR3. Clone size is given for some rows only: seen once, a few or many times, or a class if the clone is expanded.

CDR3aa: CASSRQGNTEAFF; abundance: once; v_gene: TRBV11-1; len: 13
CDR3aa: CASSSTRVPSYGYTF; abundance: -; v_gene: TRBV11-2; len: 15
CDR3aa: CAIRAGTAHSPLHF; abundance: -; v_gene: TRBV10-3; len: 14
CDR3aa: CASKRTSGSYNEQFF; abundance: -; v_gene: TRBV14; len: 15
CDR3aa: CASSQSKAGDTEAFF; abundance: -; v_gene: TRBV23-1; len: 15
CDR3aa: CASSLEPDTQYF; abundance: -; v_gene: TRBV11-3; len: 12
CDR3aa: CVHSRDRGLTAFF; abundance: -; v_gene: TRBV27; len: 13
CDR3aa: CASSQDLRIDEQFF; abundance: -; v_gene: TRBV14; len: 14
CDR3aa: CASSFRLILNTEAFF; abundance: -; v_gene: TRBV6-2/TRBV6-3; len: 15
CDR3aa: CASRPGGASEAFF; abundance: -; v_gene: TRBV25-1; len: 13
CDR3aa: CASSRTNEKLFF; abundance: -; v_gene: TRBV13; len: 12
CDR3aa: CASRRGQLSTDTQYF; abundance: -; v_gene: TRBV6-5; len: 15
CDR3aa: CASSPRGWTDTQYF; abundance: -; v_gene: TRBV9; len: 14
CDR3aa: CASSTPGTTTGQYF; abundance: -; v_gene: TRBV5-6; len: 14
CDR3aa: CASSLGSQETQYF; abundance: -; v_gene: TRBV28; len: 13
CDR3aa: CASSPGRGGDTQYF; abundance: -; v_gene: TRBV6-4; len: 14
CDR3aa: CASSESGTGTEAFF; abundance: -; v_gene: TRBV7-2; len: 14